Included here is one TCR beta chain sequence, with context. This specimen comes from a study of blood T cell repertoires in COVID-19. Germline CDR1 and CDR2: SGHAT and FQNNGV. V lost 4 bases and J 5 bases, leaving 10 bases between the germline ends. The CDR3 consists of 13 residues. The repertoire was sequenced with immunoSEQ multiplex PCR; TCRdb's copy has only in-frame clones and lacks some. The data contain about 260,000 clones, around 86% of them singletons. The sequence was collected from a middle-aged woman who had recovered from COVID-19. The rearrangement uses TRBV11-2 and TRBJ2-3; D remains unclear. The sequenced sample consisted of peripheral blood. The CDR3 loop is CASSSQRVDTQYF. The CDR3 DNA is TGTGCCAGCAGCTCCCAACGAGTAGATACGCAGTATTTT.